This T cell receptor (beta chain) was profiled in a study of T cell changes during pregnancy in multiple sclerosis. The CDR3 is made up of 14 amino acids. V was cut by 3 bases and J by 5 bases, with 13 bases left in between. Germline assignment: CDR1 LNHDA and CDR2 SQIVND (reference sequence). Repertoires were generated with immunoSEQ multiplex PCR, while TCRdb's copy carries only in-frame clones and drops some. Counted here are about 110,000 clones, 80% to 95% occurring once; the ten biggest clones make up roughly 0.82%. The sequence was obtained from a female donor in good health, enrolled as a control in a pregnancy study. Specimen: peripheral blood, collected in the third trimester of pregnancy. This chain uses TRBV19 with TRBJ1-1, with D tentatively TRBD1 (5 bases). CDR3 region: CASSMGGVITEAFF. CDR3 nucleotide sequence: TGTGCCAGTAGTATGGGGGGGGTTATTACTGAAGCTTTCTTT.